Shown below are 12 T cell receptor beta chains from a single sample sequenced in a study of OX40 agonist ivuxolimab in advanced cancers. The method was immunoSEQ multiplex PCR; TCRdb's version includes in-frame clones alone and lacks a portion of them. The sample lists tens of thousands of clones, about four fifths seen once, with 4% to 6% in the top ten. The source was CD4+ or CD8+ T cells sorted from blood, collected in a trial of the OX40 agonist ivuxolimab. Every receptor here comes from an adult with an advanced solid tumor such as melanoma, head and neck, liver or kidney cancer.

The rearrangement links TRBV6-5 to TRBJ1-4, with D hard to call. Trimming took 6 bases from V and 0 from J, leaving 8 bases between them. CDR3 length equals 14 residues. Germline V gene data show CDR1 as MNHEY and CDR2 as SVGAGI. The CDR3 DNA follows: TGTGCCAGCAGCCTAAGGCCAACTAATGAAAAACTGTTTTTT. The encoded protein is CASSLRPTNEKLFF.

The V and J genes are TRBV7-8 and TRBJ1-1; D not certain. The V gene's germline CDR1 is SGHVS and CDR2 FQNEAQ. The CDR3 is made up of 15 amino acids. The ends were cut back, 2 bases at V and 0 bases at J, with 10 bases in the middle. The CDR3 region has the DNA TGTGCCAGCAGCTTACTAGCGAACCTGAACACTGAAGCTTTCTTT. Its translation is CASSLLANLNTEAFF. Together with reference TRBV7-8 and TRBJ1-1, the CDR3 gives the full variable domain: GAGVSQSPRYKVAKRGQDVALRCDPISGHVSLFWYQQALGQGPEFLTYFQNEAQLDKSGLPSDRFFAERPEGSVSTLKIQRTQQEDSAVYLCASSLLANLNTEAFFGQGTRLTVV.

The chain joins TRBV29-1 to TRBJ2-1, with 7 bases matching TRBD1. The germline V gene has CDR1 SQVTM and CDR2 ANQGSEA. The CDR3 is made up of 14 amino acids. V shed 6 bases and J 7 bases; nucleotides not matched to a gene: 12. The CDR3 DNA reads as TGCAGCGTAAATAGACAGGGAACCTTAAATGAGCAGTTCTTC. Encoded protein: CSVNRQGTLNEQFF.

This clone was seen only once. DNA of the CDR3: TGTGCCAGCAGCGTAGGGGCTAGCGGGGGTACCAAGGATACGCAGTATTTT. Translated: CASSVGASGGTKDTQYF. The chain combines TRBV9 with TRBJ2-3; 10 bases map to TRBD2. The V gene's germline CDR1 is SGDLS and CDR2 YYNGEE. Germline trimming cut 0 bases from V and 6 bases from J; bases unmatched to any gene: 10. The CDR3 runs 17 residues. The entire variable domain, with the rest obtained from reference TRBV9 and TRBJ2-3, is as follows: DSGVTQTPKHLITATGQRVTLRCSPRSGDLSVYWYQQSLDQGLQFLIQYYNGEERAKGNILERFSAQQFPDLHSELNLSSLELGDSALYFCASSVGASGGTKDTQYFGPGTRLTVL.

This clone was picked up one time. The CDR3 loop reads CASSISRGWYNEQFF. The CDR3 region has the DNA TGTGCCAGTAGTATTTCCAGGGGATGGTACAATGAGCAGTTCTTC. The V and J genes are TRBV19 and TRBJ2-1; D may be TRBD1 (6 bases). CDR3 size: 15 residues. V shed 3 bases and J shed 4 bases, with 13 bases lying between them. In germline, CDR1 is LNHDA, CDR2 SQIVND (reference sequence). The full variable domain, in which reference TRBV19 and TRBJ2-1 provide the parts outside the CDR3, is DGGITQSPKYLFRKEGQNVTLSCEQNLNHDAMYWYRQDPGQGLRLIYYSQIVNDFQKGDIAEGYSVSREKKESFPLTVTSAQKNPTAFYLCASSISRGWYNEQFFGPGTRLTVL.

This rearrangement joins TRBV18 to TRBJ2-5; D is tentatively TRBD1 or TRBD2 (6 bases each). V was cut by 3 bases and J by 4 bases, with 12 bases left in between. In germline, CDR1 is KGHSH, CDR2 LQKENI. The CDR3 loop spans 14 amino acids. The CDR3 DNA is TGTGCCAGCTCACCCAGACAGGAGGGAGAGACCCAGTACTTC. Protein sequence: CASSPRQEGETQYF.

V gene TRBV28 combines with J gene TRBJ2-1; D gene ambiguous. CDR3 length: 16 amino acids. The germline V gene has CDR1 MDHEN and CDR2 SYDVKM. V was trimmed by 6 bases and J by 8 bases, leaving 23 bases between them. CDR3 nucleotide sequence: TGTGCCAGCAGAGGAGCGTTCCCTAACCCCGCCGATGAGCAGTTCTTC. As protein: CASRGAFPNPADEQFF.

The chain is built from TRBV19 and TRBJ1-3, with a possible D match to TRBD1 (5 bases). The CDR3 is made up of 16 amino acids. The germline V gene encodes CDR1 LNHDA and CDR2 SQIVND (reference sequence). Trimming removed 2 bases at V and 2 bases at J, with 13 bases between. The CDR3 loop reads CASSIIQGSAGNTIYF. CDR3 DNA sequence: TGTGCCAGTAGTATAATTCAGGGATCAGCTGGAAACACCATATATTTT.

The gene calls are TRBV6-5 and TRBJ1-2, with D hard to call. Between the trimmed V and J ends, which lost 6 bases and 0 bases, there was a span of 14 bases. This CDR3 comprises 15 residues. Germline V gives CDR1 MNHEY, CDR2 SVGAGI. CDR3: CASRPYRDPNYGYTF. DNA of the CDR3: TGTGCCAGCAGACCCTACCGAGACCCTAACTATGGCTACACCTTC.

The CDR3 reads CASRGGTYAYEQYF. CDR3 nucleotide sequence: TGTGCCAGCAGGGGGGGGACATATGCCTACGAGCAGTACTTC. The chain couples TRBV25-1 to TRBJ2-7, with a weak D call TRBD2 (7 bases). Germline V gene sequence: CDR1 MGHDK, CDR2 SYGVNS. The V end lost 6 bases, the J end lost 2 bases, and 14 bases lay between the germline ends. CDR3 length equals 14 residues.

The chain uses TRBV7-2 and TRBJ2-5; 9 bases agree with TRBD1. The CDR3 covers 13 residues. Per germline, CDR1 SGHTA and CDR2 FQGNSA. J gave up 3 bases and V 4 bases, and 0 bases lay outside the gene matches. CDR3 bases: TGTGCCAGCAGCTGGACAGGGGAAGAGACCCAGTACTTC. Residues: CASSWTGEETQYF.

This clone came up once. The J gene is TRBJ1-5, the V gene TRBV27, with D perhaps matching TRBD1 (6 bases). Germline values: CDR1 MNHEY, CDR2 SMNVEV (reference sequence). V shed 0 bases and J shed 5 bases, with 14 bases lying between them. The CDR3 has 16 residues. The CDR3 spells CASSLSGYRVDQPQHF. In DNA, the CDR3 is TGTGCCAGCAGTTTATCAGGATACAGGGTCGATCAGCCCCAGCATTTT.